This T cell receptor beta chain stems from a study of blood T cell repertoires in COVID-19. Looking at the study overall: There were acute and convalescent COVID-19 samples, and they came from the United States, Italy and Spain.

The table came from immunoSEQ multiplex PCR; TCRdb's copy has only in-frame clones and leaves some out. The top ten hold around 3.1% of the sample, which has about 46,000 clones, 70% to 90% seen once. Which cohort a participant joined came from the clinical history participants gave. Trimming removed 4 bases at V and 1 base at J, with 11 bases between. The CDR3 contains 14 residues. CDR1 and CDR2 (germline): SGHRS, YFSETQ. The receptor comes from a woman between 45 and 60 years old who had recovered from COVID-19. Sample: PBMCs or T cells enriched from blood (not recorded which). The V gene is TRBV5-1, the J gene TRBJ1-1, with D maybe TRBD1 (6 bases). The CDR3 nucleotides read TGCGCCAGCAGCCCGGGACACGGGAACACTGAAGCTTTCTTT. This gives the protein CASSPGHGNTEAFF.